This TCR beta chain emerged from a study of blood T cell repertoires in COVID-19 (dated by TCRdb to 2018 to 2020). About the study as a whole: Collaborator samples came from the United States, Italy and Spain and covered acute and convalescent phases of COVID-19. The material from the prospective study consisted of cDNA or gDNA derived from T cells, B-cell-depleted T cells, or PBMCs. Subjects who had been exposed to COVID-19, were actively infected with it, or had recovered from it provided the deeply sampled blood TCRbeta repertoires that made up the dataset. A freely available public database, intended as a resource for researchers studying the immune response to SARS-CoV-2, is where the repertoires were released. Samples were obtained from the ongoing ImmuneRACE study (first 160 participants) and from some 1,300 subjects provided by 6 global collaborators. A de-identified subject ID, COVID-19 status, age in years and sex were almost always included in the sample metadata. Where available, HLA class I and class II types were taken from metadata supplied by the sample provider and were not determined by assay-based typing. The paper as a whole reports these results and caveats: The quantity of clinical and demographic metadata differed by source and by participant and was supplied without curation.

On this clone itself: The antigen it binds to is not known. Base qualities were left out, and no much larger clone turns up one base away.

The immunoSEQ Assay, a bias-controlled multiplex PCR, was used to amplify TCRbeta CDR3 regions from genomic DNA. On the authors' methods: The number of nucleated cells in each sample was estimated by amplification of reference gene primers within the assay. To quantify the absolute abundance of each unique TCRbeta CDR3 rearrangement, sequence reads were collapsed and filtered. For each sample, productive Simpson clonality was calculated by taking the square root of Simpson's diversity index across productive rearrangements. This is the immuneACCESS table as TCRdb keeps it, with only in-frame sequences that have V and J called. A part of the clones is gone; compared with another copy, unresolved V genes explain less than half, and the rest is unexplained. That table gives V, J and clone size, and the DNA gave D and trimming. Recorded for this sample are some 250,000 clones; roughly 80% of them occurred a single time. The ten largest account for less than 3.5% of the sample.

The CDR3, from cysteine to phenylalanine, totals 14 residues. Only the CDR3 DNA is retained, 42 bases long and in frame from the first base. The trim is 2 bases for V and 9 bases for J, with a gap of 15 bases between the germline ends. The germline V gene encodes CDR1 SGDLS and CDR2 YYNGEE. Each collaborating institution followed its own protocols to collect whole blood in K2EDTA tubes. For TCRbeta analysis, collaborators shipped samples in one of three forms: frozen whole blood, isolated PBMCs, or DNA extracted from either of those sample types. The chain uses TRBV9 and TRBJ2-1; the best D guess is TRBD2, with 6 bases matching. The sample was peripheral blood. The sequence came from a woman aged 18-29 years with acute or convalescent COVID-19. The sequenced DNA is TGTGCCAGCAGCGTTGGCAGCGGACTAAGTGAGCAGTTCTTC. It codes for CASSVGSGLSEQFF.